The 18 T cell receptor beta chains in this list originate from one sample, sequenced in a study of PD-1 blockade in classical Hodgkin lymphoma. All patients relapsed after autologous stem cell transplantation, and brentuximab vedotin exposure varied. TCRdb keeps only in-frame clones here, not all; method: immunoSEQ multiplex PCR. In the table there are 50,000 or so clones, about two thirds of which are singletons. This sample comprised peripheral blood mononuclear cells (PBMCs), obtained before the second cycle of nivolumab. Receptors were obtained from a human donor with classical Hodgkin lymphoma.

CDR3 bases: TGTGCCAGCACCCTACGAGCGGGGAACACCGGGGAGCTGTTTTTT. Translating gives CASTLRAGNTGELFF. This chain connects TRBV6-6 to TRBJ2-2; maybe TRBD2 (6 bases). CDR1 is MNHNY and CDR2 is SVGAGI in the germline V gene (reference sequence). The V end lost 7 bases, the J end lost 1 base, and 13 bases lay between the germline ends. This CDR3 has 15 amino acids.

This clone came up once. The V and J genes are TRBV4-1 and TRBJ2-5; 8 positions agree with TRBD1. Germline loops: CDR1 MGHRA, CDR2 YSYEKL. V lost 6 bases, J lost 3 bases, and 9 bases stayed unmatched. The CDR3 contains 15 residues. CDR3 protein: CASRQIGQGKETQYF. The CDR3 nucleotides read TGCGCCAGCAGACAAATAGGACAGGGAAAAGAGACCCAGTACTTC.

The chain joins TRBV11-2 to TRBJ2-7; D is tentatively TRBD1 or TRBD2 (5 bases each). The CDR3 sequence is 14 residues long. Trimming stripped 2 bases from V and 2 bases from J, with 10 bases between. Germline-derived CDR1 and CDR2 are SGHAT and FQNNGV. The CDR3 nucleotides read TGTGCCAGCAGCTTAAGGCCGGGGCCCTACGAGCAGTACTTC. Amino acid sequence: CASSLRPGPYEQYF.

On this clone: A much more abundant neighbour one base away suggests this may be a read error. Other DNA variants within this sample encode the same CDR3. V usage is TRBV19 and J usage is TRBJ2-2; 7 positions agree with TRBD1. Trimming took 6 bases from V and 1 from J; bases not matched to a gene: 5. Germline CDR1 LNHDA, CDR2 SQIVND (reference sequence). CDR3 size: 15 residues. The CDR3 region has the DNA TGTGCCAGTAGAACCGGGACAGTGAACACCGGGGAGCTGTTTTTT. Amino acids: CASRTGTVNTGELFF.

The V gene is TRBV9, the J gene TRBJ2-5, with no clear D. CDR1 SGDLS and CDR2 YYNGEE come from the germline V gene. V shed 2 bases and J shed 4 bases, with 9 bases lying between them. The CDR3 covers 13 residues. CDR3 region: CASSVWGGETQYF. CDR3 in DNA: TGTGCCAGCAGCGTCTGGGGTGGAGAGACCCAGTACTTC.

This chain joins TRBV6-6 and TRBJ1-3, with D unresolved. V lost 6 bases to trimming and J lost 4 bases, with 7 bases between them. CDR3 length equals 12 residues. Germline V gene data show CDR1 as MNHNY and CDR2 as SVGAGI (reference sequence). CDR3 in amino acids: CASSPMGNTIYF. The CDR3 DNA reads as TGTGCCAGCAGCCCCATGGGAAACACCATATATTTT.

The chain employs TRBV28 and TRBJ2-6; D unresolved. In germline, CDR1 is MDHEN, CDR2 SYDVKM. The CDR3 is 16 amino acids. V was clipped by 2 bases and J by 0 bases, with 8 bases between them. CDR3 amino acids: CASSLVRLSGANVLTF. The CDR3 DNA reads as TGTGCCAGCAGTTTAGTCCGGCTCTCTGGGGCCAACGTCCTGACTTTC.

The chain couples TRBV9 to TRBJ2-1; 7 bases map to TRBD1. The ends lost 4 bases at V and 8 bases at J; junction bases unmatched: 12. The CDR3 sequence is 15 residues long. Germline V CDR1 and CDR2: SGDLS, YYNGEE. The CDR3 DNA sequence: TGTGCCAGCAGCTCCGGACAGGAGCCGAGCGATGAGCAGTTCTTC. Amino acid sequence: CASSSGQEPSDEQFF.

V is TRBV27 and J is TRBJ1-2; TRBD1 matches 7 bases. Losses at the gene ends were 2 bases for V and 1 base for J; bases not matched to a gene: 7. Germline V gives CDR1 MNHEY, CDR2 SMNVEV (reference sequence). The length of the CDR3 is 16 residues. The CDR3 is CASSLVRGDLNYGYTF. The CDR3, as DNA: TGTGCCAGCAGTTTAGTCAGGGGGGACCTTAACTATGGCTACACCTTC.

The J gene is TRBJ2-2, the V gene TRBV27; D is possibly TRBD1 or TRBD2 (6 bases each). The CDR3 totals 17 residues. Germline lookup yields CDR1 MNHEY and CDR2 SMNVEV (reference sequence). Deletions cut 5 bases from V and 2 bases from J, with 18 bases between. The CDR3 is CASSLRGRGSNTGELFF. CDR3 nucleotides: TGTGCCAGCAGTCTGCGGGGCAGGGGAAGCAACACCGGGGAGCTGTTTTTT.

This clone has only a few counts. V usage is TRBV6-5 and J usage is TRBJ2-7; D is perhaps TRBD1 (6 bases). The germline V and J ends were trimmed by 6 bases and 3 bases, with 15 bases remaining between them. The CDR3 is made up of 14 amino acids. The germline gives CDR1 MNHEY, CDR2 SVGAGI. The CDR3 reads CASSPTKQGYEQYF. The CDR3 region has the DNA TGTGCCAGCAGCCCTACTAAACAGGGCTACGAGCAGTACTTC.

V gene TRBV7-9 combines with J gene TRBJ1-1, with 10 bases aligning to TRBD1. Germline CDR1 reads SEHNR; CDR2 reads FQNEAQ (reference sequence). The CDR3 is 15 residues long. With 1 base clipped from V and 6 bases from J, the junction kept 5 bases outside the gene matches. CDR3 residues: CASSLETGGIAEAFF. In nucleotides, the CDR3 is TGTGCCAGCAGCTTAGAGACAGGGGGCATCGCTGAAGCTTTCTTT.

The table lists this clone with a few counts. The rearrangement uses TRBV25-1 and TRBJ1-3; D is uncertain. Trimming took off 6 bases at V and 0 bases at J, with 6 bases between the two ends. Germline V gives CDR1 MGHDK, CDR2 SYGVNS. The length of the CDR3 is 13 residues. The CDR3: CASSRYSGNTIYF. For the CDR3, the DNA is TGTGCCAGCAGCCGATACTCTGGAAACACCATATATTTT.

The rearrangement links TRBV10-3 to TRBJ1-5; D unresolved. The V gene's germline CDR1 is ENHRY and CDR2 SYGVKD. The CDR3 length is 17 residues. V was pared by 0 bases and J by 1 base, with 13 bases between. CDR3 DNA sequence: TGTGCCATCAGTGAGTCGAATCAGTTCGTGAGCAATCAGCCCCAGCATTTT. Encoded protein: CAISESNQFVSNQPQHF.

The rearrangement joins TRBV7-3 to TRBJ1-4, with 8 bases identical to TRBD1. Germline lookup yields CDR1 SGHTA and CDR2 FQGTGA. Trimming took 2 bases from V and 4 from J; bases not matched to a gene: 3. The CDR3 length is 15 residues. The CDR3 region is CASSLGGQVNEKLFF. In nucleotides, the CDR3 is TGTGCCAGCAGCTTAGGGGGACAGGTTAATGAAAAACTGTTTTTT.

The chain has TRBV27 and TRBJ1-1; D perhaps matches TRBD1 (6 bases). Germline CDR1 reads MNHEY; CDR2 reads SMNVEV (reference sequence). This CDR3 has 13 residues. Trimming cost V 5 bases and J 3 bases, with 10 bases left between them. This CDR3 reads CASSITGYTEAFF. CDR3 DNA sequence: TGTGCCAGCAGTATTACAGGGTACACTGAAGCTTTCTTT.

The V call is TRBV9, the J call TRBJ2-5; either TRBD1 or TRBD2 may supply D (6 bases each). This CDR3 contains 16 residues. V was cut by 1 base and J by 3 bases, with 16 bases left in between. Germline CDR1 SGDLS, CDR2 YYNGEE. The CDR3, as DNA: TGTGCCAGCAGCGTATGGGGGGCGGGAAGGGAAGAGACCCAGTACTTC. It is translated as CASSVWGAGREETQYF.

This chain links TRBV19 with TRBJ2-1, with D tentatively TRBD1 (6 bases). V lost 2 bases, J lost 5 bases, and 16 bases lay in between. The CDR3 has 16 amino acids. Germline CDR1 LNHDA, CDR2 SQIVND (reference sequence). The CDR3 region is CASSILKGVKDNEQFF. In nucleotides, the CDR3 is TGTGCCAGTAGTATACTCAAGGGGGTAAAGGACAATGAGCAGTTCTTC.